This TCR beta chain appears in the sequencing data of a study of T cells in Graves' hyperthyroidism and ophthalmopathy. The TCR beta CDR3 regions underwent amplification using RNA transcripts as the source. During a first-round RT-PCR of the TCR CDR3, the HTBI primer set was used. TCRdb reanalysed the multiplex PCR reads using MiXCR and keeps one entry per CDR3 protein. Of around 350,000 distinct CDR3 sequences detected, 17% appear once; the ten largest clones hold approximately 30%. This CDR3 spans 15 amino acids. CDR1 and CDR2 from the germline V gene are SGDLS and YYNGEE. V was shortened by 0 bases and J by 3 bases, with 13 bases between the two germline ends. The sample holds many counts of this clonotype.

The chain recombines TRBV9 with TRBJ2-7; D unclear. The receptor's source is a woman aged 30 to 39 with Graves' hyperthyroidism that later progressed to Graves' ophthalmopathy. Source material: blood. The CDR3 nucleotides read TGTGCCAGCAGCGTAGGTCCGACGGTGGACTACGAGCAGTACTTC. Translating it yields CASSVGPTVDYEQYF.